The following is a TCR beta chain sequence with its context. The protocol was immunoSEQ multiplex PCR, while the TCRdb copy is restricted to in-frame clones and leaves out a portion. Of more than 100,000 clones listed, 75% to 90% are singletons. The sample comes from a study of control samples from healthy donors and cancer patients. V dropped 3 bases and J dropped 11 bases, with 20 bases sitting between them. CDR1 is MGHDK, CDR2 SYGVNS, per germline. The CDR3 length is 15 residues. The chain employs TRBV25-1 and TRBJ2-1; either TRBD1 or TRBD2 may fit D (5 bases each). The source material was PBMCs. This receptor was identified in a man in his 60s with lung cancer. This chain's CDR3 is CASSEGSGLGLKQFF. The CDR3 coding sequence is TGTGCCAGCAGTGAGGGTTCGGGGCTGGGTTTGAAGCAGTTCTTC. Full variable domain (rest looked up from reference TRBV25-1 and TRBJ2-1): EADIYQTPRYLVIGTGKKITLECSQTMGHDKMYWYQQDPGMELHLIHYSYGVNSTEKGDLSSESTVSRIRTEHFPLTLESARPSHTSQYLCASSEGSGLGLKQFFGPGTRLTVL.